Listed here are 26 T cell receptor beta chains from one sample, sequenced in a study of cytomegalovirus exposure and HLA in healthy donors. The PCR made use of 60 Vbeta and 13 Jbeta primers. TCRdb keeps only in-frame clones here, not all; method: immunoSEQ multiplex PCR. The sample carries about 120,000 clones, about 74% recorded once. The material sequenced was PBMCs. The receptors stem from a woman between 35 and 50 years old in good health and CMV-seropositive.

Here the CDR3 reads CASSIPFAGEQYF. The DNA of the CDR3 is TGTGCCAGTAGTATCCCCTTCGCGGGCGAGCAGTACTTC. The chain employs TRBV19 and TRBJ2-7; D is possibly TRBD2 (5 bases). Per the germline V gene, CDR1 is LNHDA and CDR2 is SQIVND (reference sequence). The CDR3 totals 13 residues. Trimming stripped 3 bases from V and 6 bases from J, with 12 bases between.

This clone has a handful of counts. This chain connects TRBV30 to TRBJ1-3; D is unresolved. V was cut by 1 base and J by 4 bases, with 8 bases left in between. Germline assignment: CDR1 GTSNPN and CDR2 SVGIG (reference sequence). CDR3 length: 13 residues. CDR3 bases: TGTGCCTGGAGTGGCGGGTCAGGAAACACCATATATTTT. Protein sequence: CAWSGGSGNTIYF.

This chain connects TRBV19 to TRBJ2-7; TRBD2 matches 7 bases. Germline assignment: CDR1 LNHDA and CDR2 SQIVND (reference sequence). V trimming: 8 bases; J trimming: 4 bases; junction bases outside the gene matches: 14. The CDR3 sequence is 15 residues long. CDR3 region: CASRAAQREGYEQYF. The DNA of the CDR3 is TGTGCCAGTCGCGCGGCTCAGAGGGAGGGGTACGAGCAGTACTTC. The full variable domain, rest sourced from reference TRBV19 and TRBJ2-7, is DGGITQSPKYLFRKEGQNVTLSCEQNLNHDAMYWYRQDPGQGLRLIYYSQIVNDFQKGDIAEGYSVSREKKESFPLTVTSAQKNPTAFYLCASRAAQREGYEQYFGPGTRLTVT.

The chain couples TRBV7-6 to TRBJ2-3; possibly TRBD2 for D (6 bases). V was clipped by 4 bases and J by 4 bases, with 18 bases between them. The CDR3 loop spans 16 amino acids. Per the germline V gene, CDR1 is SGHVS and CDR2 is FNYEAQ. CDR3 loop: CASSWNLAQRADTQYF. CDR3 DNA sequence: TGTGCCAGCAGCTGGAACCTAGCGCAAAGGGCAGATACGCAGTATTTT.

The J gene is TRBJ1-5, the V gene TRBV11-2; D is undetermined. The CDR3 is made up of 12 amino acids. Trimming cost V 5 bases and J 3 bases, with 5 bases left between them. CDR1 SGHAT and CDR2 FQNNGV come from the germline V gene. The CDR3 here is CASSRPNQPQHF. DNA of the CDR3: TGTGCCAGCAGCCGTCCCAATCAGCCCCAGCATTTT.

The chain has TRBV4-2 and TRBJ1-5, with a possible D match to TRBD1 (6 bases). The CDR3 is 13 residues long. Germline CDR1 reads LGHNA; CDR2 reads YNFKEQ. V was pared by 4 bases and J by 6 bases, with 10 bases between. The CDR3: CASSLAGAQPQHF. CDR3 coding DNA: TGTGCCAGCAGCCTAGCAGGGGCTCAGCCCCAGCATTTT.

The CDR3 DNA sequence: TGTGCCAGCAGCATTACTCAGGGGGCTAATGAAAAACTGTTTTTT. Translation: CASSITQGANEKLFF. The J gene is TRBJ1-4, the V gene TRBV7-9; 7 nucleotides line up with TRBD1. With 5 bases clipped from V and 3 bases from J, the junction kept 6 bases outside the gene matches. The germline CDR1 and CDR2 sequences are SEHNR and FQNEAQ (reference sequence). This CDR3 has 15 residues.

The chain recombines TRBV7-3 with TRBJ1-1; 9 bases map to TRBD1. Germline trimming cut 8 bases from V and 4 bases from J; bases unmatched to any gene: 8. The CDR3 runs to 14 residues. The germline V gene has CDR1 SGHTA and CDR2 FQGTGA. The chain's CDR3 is CASGTGRIGTEAFF. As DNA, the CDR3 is TGTGCCAGCGGGACAGGGCGGATCGGCACTGAAGCTTTCTTT.

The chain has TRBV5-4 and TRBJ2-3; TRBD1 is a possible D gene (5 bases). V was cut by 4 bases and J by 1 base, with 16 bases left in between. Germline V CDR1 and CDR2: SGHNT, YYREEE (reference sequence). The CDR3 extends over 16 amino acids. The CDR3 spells CASSPQPEQGTDTQYF. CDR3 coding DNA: TGTGCCAGCAGCCCCCAACCGGAACAGGGCACAGATACGCAGTATTTT.

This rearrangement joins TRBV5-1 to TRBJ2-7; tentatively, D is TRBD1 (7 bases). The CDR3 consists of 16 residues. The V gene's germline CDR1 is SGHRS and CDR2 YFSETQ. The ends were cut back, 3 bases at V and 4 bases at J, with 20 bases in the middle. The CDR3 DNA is TGCGCCAGCAGCTCATCCTTAGGGGGCCGGGGGTACGAGCAGTACTTC. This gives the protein CASSSSLGGRGYEQYF.

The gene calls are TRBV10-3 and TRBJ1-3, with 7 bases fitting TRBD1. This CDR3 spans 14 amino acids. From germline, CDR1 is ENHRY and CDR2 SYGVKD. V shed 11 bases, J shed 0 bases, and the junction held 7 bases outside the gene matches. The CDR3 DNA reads TGTGCCGTCCGAGACAGGGCCTCTGGAAACACCATATATTTT. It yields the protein CAVRDRASGNTIYF.

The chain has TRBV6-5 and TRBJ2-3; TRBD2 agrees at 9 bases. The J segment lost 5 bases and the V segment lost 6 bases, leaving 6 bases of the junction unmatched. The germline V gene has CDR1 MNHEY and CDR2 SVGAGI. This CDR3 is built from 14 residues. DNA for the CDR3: TGTGCCAGCAGCGAGCGGGGGGTTAGAGATACGCAGTATTTT. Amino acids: CASSERGVRDTQYF.

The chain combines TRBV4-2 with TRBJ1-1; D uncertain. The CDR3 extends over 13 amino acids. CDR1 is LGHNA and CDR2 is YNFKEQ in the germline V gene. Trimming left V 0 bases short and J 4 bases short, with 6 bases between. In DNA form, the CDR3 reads TGTGCCAGCAGCCAAGAACGGGGCACTGAAGCTTTCTTT. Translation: CASSQERGTEAFF.

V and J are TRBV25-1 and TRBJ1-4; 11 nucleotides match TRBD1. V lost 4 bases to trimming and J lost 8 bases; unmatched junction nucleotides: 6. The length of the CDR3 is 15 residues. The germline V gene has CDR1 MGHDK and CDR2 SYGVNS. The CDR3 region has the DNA TGTGCCAGCAGTGGAGCAGGGACAGGGGGAGAAAAACTGTTTTTT. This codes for CASSGAGTGGEKLFF.

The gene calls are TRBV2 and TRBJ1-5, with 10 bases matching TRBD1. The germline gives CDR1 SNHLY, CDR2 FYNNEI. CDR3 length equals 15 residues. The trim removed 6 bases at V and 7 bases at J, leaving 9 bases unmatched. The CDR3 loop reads CASSPSPTGGQPQHF. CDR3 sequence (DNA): TGTGCCAGCAGCCCAAGCCCGACAGGGGGCCAGCCCCAGCATTTT. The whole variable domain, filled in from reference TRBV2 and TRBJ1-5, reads EPEVTQTPSHQVTQMGQEVILRCVPISNHLYFYWYRQILGQKVEFLVSFYNNEISEKSEIFDDQFSVERPDGSNFTLKIRSTKLEDSAMYFCASSPSPTGGQPQHFGDGTRLSIL.

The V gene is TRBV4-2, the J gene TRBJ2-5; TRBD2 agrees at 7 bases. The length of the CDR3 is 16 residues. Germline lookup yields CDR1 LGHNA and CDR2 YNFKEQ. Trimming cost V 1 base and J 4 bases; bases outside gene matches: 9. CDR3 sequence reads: CASSQGLAAQGETQYF. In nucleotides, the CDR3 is TGTGCCAGCAGCCAAGGACTAGCCGCCCAAGGAGAGACCCAGTACTTC.

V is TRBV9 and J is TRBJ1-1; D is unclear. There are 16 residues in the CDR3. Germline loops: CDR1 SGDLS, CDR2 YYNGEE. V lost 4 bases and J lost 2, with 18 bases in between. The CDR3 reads CASSPVSALLNTEAFF. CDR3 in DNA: TGTGCCAGCAGCCCCGTGTCGGCACTACTAAACACTGAAGCTTTCTTT. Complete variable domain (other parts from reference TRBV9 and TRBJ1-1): DSGVTQTPKHLITATGQRVTLRCSPRSGDLSVYWYQQSLDQGLQFLIQYYNGEERAKGNILERFSAQQFPDLHSELNLSSLELGDSALYFCASSPVSALLNTEAFFGQGTRLTVV.

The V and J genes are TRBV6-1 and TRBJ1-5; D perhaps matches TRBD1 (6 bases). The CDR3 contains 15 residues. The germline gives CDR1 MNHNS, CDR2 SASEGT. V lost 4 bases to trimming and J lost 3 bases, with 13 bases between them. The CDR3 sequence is CASSAQGISNQPQHF. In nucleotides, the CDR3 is TGTGCCAGCAGTGCCCAGGGGATATCCAATCAGCCCCAGCATTTT.

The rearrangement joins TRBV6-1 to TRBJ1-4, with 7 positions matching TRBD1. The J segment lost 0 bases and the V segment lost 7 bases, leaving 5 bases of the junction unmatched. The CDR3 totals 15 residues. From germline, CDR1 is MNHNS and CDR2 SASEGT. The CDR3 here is CASTRQGATNEKLFF. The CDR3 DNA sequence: TGTGCCAGCACCCGGCAGGGGGCAACTAATGAAAAACTGTTTTTT.

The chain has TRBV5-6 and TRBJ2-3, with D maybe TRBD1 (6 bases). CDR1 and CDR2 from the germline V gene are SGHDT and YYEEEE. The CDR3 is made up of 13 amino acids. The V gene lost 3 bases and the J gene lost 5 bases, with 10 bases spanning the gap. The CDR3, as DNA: TGTGCCAGCAGCTCACAGGGAGTAGATACGCAGTATTTT. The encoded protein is CASSSQGVDTQYF.

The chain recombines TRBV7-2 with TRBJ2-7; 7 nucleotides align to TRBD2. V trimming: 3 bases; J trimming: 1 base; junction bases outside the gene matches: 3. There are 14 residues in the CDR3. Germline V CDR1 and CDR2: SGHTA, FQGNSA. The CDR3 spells CASSFYSGSYEQYF. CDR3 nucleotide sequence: TGTGCCAGCAGCTTTTATAGCGGGTCCTACGAGCAGTACTTC.

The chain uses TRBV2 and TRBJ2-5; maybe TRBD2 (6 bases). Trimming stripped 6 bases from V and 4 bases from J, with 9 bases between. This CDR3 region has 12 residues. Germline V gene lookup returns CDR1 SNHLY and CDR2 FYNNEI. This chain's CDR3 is CASSSSVETQYF. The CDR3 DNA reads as TGTGCCAGCAGCTCTAGCGTAGAGACCCAGTACTTC. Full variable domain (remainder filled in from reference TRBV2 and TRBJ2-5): EPEVTQTPSHQVTQMGQEVILRCVPISNHLYFYWYRQILGQKVEFLVSFYNNEISEKSEIFDDQFSVERPDGSNFTLKIRSTKLEDSAMYFCASSSSVETQYFGPGTRLLVL.

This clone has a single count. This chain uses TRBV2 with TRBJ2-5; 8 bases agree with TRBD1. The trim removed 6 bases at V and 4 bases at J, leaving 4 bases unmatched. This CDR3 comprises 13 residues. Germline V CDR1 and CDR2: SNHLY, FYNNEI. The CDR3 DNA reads TGTGCCAGCAGCGACAGGGGAGGAGAGACCCAGTACTTC. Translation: CASSDRGGETQYF.

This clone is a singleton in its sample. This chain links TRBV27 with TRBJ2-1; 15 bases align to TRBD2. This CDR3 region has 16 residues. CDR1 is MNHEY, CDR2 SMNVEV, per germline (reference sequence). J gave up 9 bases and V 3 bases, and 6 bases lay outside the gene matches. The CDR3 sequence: CASSLGTSGGRGEQFF. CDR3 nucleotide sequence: TGTGCCAGCAGTTTGGGGACTAGCGGGGGGAGGGGTGAGCAGTTCTTC.

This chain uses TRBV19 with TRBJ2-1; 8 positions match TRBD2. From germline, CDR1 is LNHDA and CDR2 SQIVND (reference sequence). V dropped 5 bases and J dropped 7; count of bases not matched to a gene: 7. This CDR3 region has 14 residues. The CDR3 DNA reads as TGTGCCAGTAGTCCATCCGGGACTAGGAATGAGCAGTTCTTC. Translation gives CASSPSGTRNEQFF.

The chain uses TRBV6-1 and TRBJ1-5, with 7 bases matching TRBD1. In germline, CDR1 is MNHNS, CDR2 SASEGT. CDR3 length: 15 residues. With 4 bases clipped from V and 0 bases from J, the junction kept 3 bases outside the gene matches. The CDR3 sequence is CASSGGTDSNQPQHF. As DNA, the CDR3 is TGTGCCAGCAGTGGCGGGACAGATAGCAATCAGCCCCAGCATTTT.